Below, 29 T cell receptor beta chains from the same sample are listed, as sequenced in a study of T cells in Graves' hyperthyroidism and ophthalmopathy. Amplification of TCR beta CDR3 regions was performed using RNA transcripts as template. HTBI primers were the set used in a first-round RT-PCR of the TCR CDR3. TCRdb fed the multiplex PCR reads into MiXCR, producing one record per CDR3 protein. Of about 130,000 distinct CDR3 sequences detected, 22% appear once; the ten largest clones hold 67%. The sequencing input was blood. All receptors come from a woman in her 50s with Graves' hyperthyroidism that later progressed to Graves' ophthalmopathy.

This clonotype was seen repeatedly, ten times or more. The V and J genes are TRBV12-3 or TRBV12-4 and TRBJ2-5, with D perhaps matching TRBD2 (6 bases). The CDR3 loop spans 15 amino acids. V lost 3 bases, J lost 4 bases, and 15 bases lay in between. CDR3 protein: CASSFRGSGGETQYF. The CDR3 bases are TGTGCCAGCAGTTTTCGGGGGAGTGGGGGAGAGACCCAGTACTTC.

This clonotype was counted only a few times. This chain joins TRBV12-5 and TRBJ2-4; 8 bases align to TRBD1. V lost 3 bases and J lost 1; bases outside the gene matches: 11. This CDR3 region has 18 residues. Germline assignment: CDR1 LGHNT and CDR2 FRNRAP. The CDR3 is CASGLIGGRGLAKNIQYF. The DNA for the CDR3 is TGTGCTAGTGGTTTAATAGGGGGCAGGGGGCTTGCCAAAAACATTCAGTACTTC.

This clonotype was counted many times. V is TRBV9 and J is TRBJ1-6; D unresolved. This CDR3 comprises 13 residues. Trimming left V 4 bases short and J 6 bases short, with 8 bases between. Germline V gives CDR1 SGDLS, CDR2 YYNGEE. CDR3 DNA: TGTGCCAGCAGCACCGCCTTTAATTCACCCCTCCACTTT. It encodes CASSTAFNSPLHF.

This clonotype was picked up many times. The chain couples TRBV10-3 to TRBJ2-5; no reliable D call. The V end lost 9 bases, the J end lost 4 bases, and 9 bases lay between the germline ends. The CDR3 covers 11 residues. Germline V gene sequence: CDR1 ENHRY, CDR2 SYGVKD. The CDR3 nucleotides read TGTGCCATATCGCAAAGAGAGACCCAGTACTTC. This sequence encodes CAISQRETQYF.

J is TRBJ2-1 and V is TRBV28; possibly TRBD2 for D (6 bases). V lost 6 bases to trimming and J lost 0 bases, with 15 bases between them. The CDR3 is 16 residues long. Germline values: CDR1 MDHEN, CDR2 SYDVKM. This chain's CDR3 is CASRAGTSSSYNEQFF. The CDR3 DNA reads as TGTGCCAGCAGAGCCGGGACTTCGAGCTCCTACAATGAGCAGTTCTTC.

In its sample, this clonotype was seen many times. The V and J genes are TRBV27 and TRBJ1-1, with 9 bases that match TRBD1. The trim removed 8 bases at V and 4 bases at J, leaving 8 bases unmatched. The CDR3 is made up of 14 amino acids. CDR1 and CDR2 (germline): MNHEY, SMNVEV (reference sequence). The CDR3 DNA reads as TGTGCCAGCTTTACAGGGGGCGAGGGCACTGAAGCTTTCTTT. It yields the protein CASFTGGEGTEAFF.

This clonotype was counted ten times or more. The chain combines TRBV28 with TRBJ2-3, with D uncertain. The CDR3 is 13 residues long. V lost 7 bases, J lost 3 bases, and 11 bases lay in between. In germline, CDR1 is MDHEN, CDR2 SYDVKM. As DNA, the CDR3 is TGTGCCAGCAATAGGGTGGCAACAGATACGCAGTATTTT. Its translation: CASNRVATDTQYF. Drawing the rest from reference TRBV28 and TRBJ2-3, the complete variable domain is DVKVTQSSRYLVKRTGEKVFLECVQDMDHENMFWYRQDPGLGLRLIYFSYDVKMKEKGDIPEGYSVSREKKERFSLILESASTNQTSMYLCASNRVATDTQYFGPGTRLTVL.

This clonotype occurred a few times. The chain couples TRBV12-5 to TRBJ2-5; the D gene is possibly TRBD1 (7 bases). V shed 2 bases and J shed 1 base, with 14 bases lying between them. Germline CDR1 reads LGHNT; CDR2 reads FRNRAP. This CDR3 comprises 16 residues. The CDR3 sequence: CASGLMAGGGQETQYF. The CDR3 nucleotides are TGTGCTAGTGGTTTGATGGCAGGGGGAGGCCAAGAGACCCAGTACTTC. Full variable domain (missing parts from reference TRBV12-5 and TRBJ2-5): DARVTQTPRHKVTEMGQEVTMRCQPILGHNTVFWYRQTMMQGLELLAYFRNRAPLDDSGMPKDRFSAEMPDATLATLKIQPSEPRDSAVYFCASGLMAGGGQETQYFGPGTRLLVL.

In its sample, this clonotype was seen many times. The chain combines TRBV5-1 with TRBJ2-3, with D maybe TRBD1 (5 bases). The germline V gene encodes CDR1 SGHRS and CDR2 YFSETQ. Trimming pared 4 bases from V and 0 bases from J, leaving 12 bases between. The CDR3 runs 15 residues. The CDR3 DNA reads as TGCGCCAGCAGCCCCGGACACGCTAGCACAGATACGCAGTATTTT. Protein: CASSPGHASTDTQYF.

This rearrangement joins TRBV9 to TRBJ1-1; TRBD1 agrees at 7 bases. Germline loops: CDR1 SGDLS, CDR2 YYNGEE. This CDR3 comprises 12 residues. Unmatched junction bases numbered 4, after V lost 4 bases and J lost 7 bases. Here the CDR3 reads CASSTGDSEAFF. The CDR3 DNA reads TGTGCCAGCAGCACTGGGGACAGTGAAGCTTTCTTT. Combining the CDR3 with reference TRBV9 and TRBJ1-1 gives the whole variable domain DSGVTQTPKHLITATGQRVTLRCSPRSGDLSVYWYQQSLDQGLQFLIQYYNGEERAKGNILERFSAQQFPDLHSELNLSSLELGDSALYFCASSTGDSEAFFGQGTRLTVV.

This rearrangement joins TRBV12-3 or TRBV12-4 to TRBJ1-2, with 7 bases lining up with TRBD1. V trimming: 6 bases; J trimming: 8 bases; junction bases outside the gene matches: 9. CDR3 length: 13 amino acids. The CDR3 DNA reads TGTGCCAGCAGATGGACAGGACGATACGGCTACACCTTC. Translated: CASRWTGRYGYTF.

J is TRBJ2-1 and V is TRBV30, with D unclear. Germline V CDR1 and CDR2: GTSNPN, SVGIG (reference sequence). V shed 2 bases and J shed 5 bases, with 7 bases lying between them. CDR3 size: 12 residues. The CDR3 loop is CAWSYQHNEQFF. Here the CDR3 DNA reads TGTGCCTGGAGTTATCAGCACAATGAGCAGTTCTTC.

This clonotype has at least ten counts. The chain carries TRBV6-1 and TRBJ2-7; D gene uncertain. The CDR3 runs to 14 residues. Germline V gene data show CDR1 as MNHNS and CDR2 as SASEGT. The germline V and J ends were trimmed by 7 bases and 0 bases, with 13 bases remaining between them. The chain's CDR3 is CASTSLGSSYEQYF. Written as DNA, the CDR3 is TGTGCCAGCACCTCCCTCGGAAGCTCCTACGAGCAGTACTTC.

CDR3 nucleotides: TGTGCCAGCAGCCTACACGCTGGGGCCCGCTCCTACAATGAGCAGTTCTTC. This translates into CASSLHAGARSYNEQFF. The chain uses TRBV14 and TRBJ2-1, with D possibly being TRBD1 (5 bases). CDR1 is SGHDN and CDR2 is FVKESK in the germline V gene. The CDR3 runs 17 residues. V was clipped by 4 bases and J by 0 bases, with 16 bases between them.

This clonotype was recorded a few times. The chain is built from TRBV3-1 and TRBJ2-6; no clear D gene. V lost 3 bases and J lost 3, with 3 bases in between. The CDR3 spans 13 residues. Germline V gene data show CDR1 as LGHDT and CDR2 as YNNKEL (reference sequence). The CDR3 here is CASSQVGANVLTF. The CDR3 nucleotides read TGTGCCAGCAGCCAGGTTGGGGCCAACGTCCTGACTTTC.

J is TRBJ1-1 and V is TRBV6-1, with 7 bases identical to TRBD1. Germline V gene sequence: CDR1 MNHNS, CDR2 SASEGT. CDR3 length: 13 residues. V was clipped by 5 bases and J by 10 bases; unmatched bases: 10. The CDR3 loop reads CASSRQGSVSAFF. The DNA for the CDR3 is TGTGCCAGCAGTAGACAGGGTTCAGTCTCAGCTTTCTTT.

This clonotype was recorded many times. The CDR3 region has the DNA TGTGCCAGCAGAGGACGCGGAGTAGGTACCGGGGAGCTGTTTTTT. This sequence encodes CASRGRGVGTGELFF. This chain connects TRBV27 to TRBJ2-2; D remains unclear. CDR3 length: 15 residues. Germline lookup yields CDR1 MNHEY and CDR2 SMNVEV (reference sequence). V shed 6 bases and J shed 5 bases, with 16 bases lying between them.

This clonotype was observed a handful of times. This chain uses TRBV12-3 or TRBV12-4 with TRBJ2-3; tentative D call: TRBD2 (6 bases). The CDR3 spans 16 residues. Between the trimmed V and J ends, which lost 2 bases and 4 bases, there was a span of 16 bases. The chain's CDR3 is CASSLRSPGVSDTQYF. The CDR3 coding sequence is TGTGCCAGCAGTTTAAGAAGCCCGGGGGTATCAGATACGCAGTATTTT.

In this sample, this clonotype turned up many times. As DNA, the CDR3 is TGCGCCAGCAGCTTGGCCGGGGCAGGGGGGCTGAACACTGAAGCTTTCTTT. Translation gives CASSLAGAGGLNTEAFF. The rearrangement links TRBV5-1 to TRBJ1-1; 7 positions match TRBD1. The CDR3 has 17 residues. CDR1 is SGHRS, CDR2 YFSETQ, per germline. Losses at the gene ends were 0 bases for V and 0 bases for J; bases not matched to a gene: 8. The full variable domain, its missing parts supplied by reference TRBV5-1 and TRBJ1-1, is KAGVTQTPRYLIKTRGQQVTLSCSPISGHRSVSWYQQTPGQGLQFLFEYFSETQRNKGNFPGRFSGRQFSNSRSEMNVSTLELGDSALYLCASSLAGAGGLNTEAFFGQGTRLTVV.

The sample holds many counts of this clonotype. The chain links TRBV3-1 to TRBJ2-1; the D gene is possibly TRBD2 (5 bases). Germline values: CDR1 LGHDT, CDR2 YNNKEL (reference sequence). V lost 1 base and J 9 bases, leaving 10 bases between the germline ends. The CDR3 length is 13 residues. The CDR3 nucleotides read TGTGCCAGCAGCCAAGCGAGGGTTTCTGAGCAGTTCTTC. The encoded protein is CASSQARVSEQFF.

V and J are TRBV20-1 and TRBJ1-5, with 9 bases aligning to TRBD1. Trimming at V came to 2 bases and at J to 6 bases, leaving 2 bases not matched to a gene. CDR3 length equals 13 residues. Germline V gene data show CDR1 as DFQATT and CDR2 as SNEGSKA (reference sequence). In DNA form, the CDR3 reads TGCAGTGCTAGACGACAGGGGGGTCAGCCCCAGCATTTT. Protein sequence: CSARRQGGQPQHF.

This clonotype appeared many times. CDR3 coding DNA: TGCGCCAGCACGCGGACAGGGGGCTACGAGCAGTACTTC. As protein: CASTRTGGYEQYF. V usage is TRBV5-1 and J usage is TRBJ2-7; 10 bases line up with TRBD1. Germline V gives CDR1 SGHRS, CDR2 YFSETQ. The CDR3 spans 13 residues. The V gene end was trimmed by 6 bases and the J gene end by 3 bases; junction bases not matched to a gene: 3.

There are a few counts of this clonotype. The chain recombines TRBV4-2 with TRBJ2-2; D is unclear. Between the trimmed V and J ends, which lost 0 bases and 3 bases, there was a span of 14 bases. The length of the CDR3 is 17 residues. Germline CDR1 and CDR2: LGHNA and YNFKEQ. CDR3: CASSQDPPGRYTGELFF. The CDR3 DNA sequence: TGTGCCAGCAGCCAAGATCCCCCTGGCAGGTACACCGGGGAGCTGTTTTTT.

The chain combines TRBV11-3 with TRBJ2-1; TRBD2 agrees at 10 bases. After removal of 6 bases from V and 4 bases from J, the junction contained 3 bases not matched to a gene. Germline CDR1 is SGHNT and CDR2 is YENEEA. The CDR3 covers 14 residues. Written as DNA, the CDR3 is TGTGCCAGCAGTATTAGCGGGAGGTACAATGAGCAGTTCTTC. This gives the protein CASSISGRYNEQFF.

This clonotype was observed at least ten times. The genes are TRBV12-3 or TRBV12-4 and TRBJ1-1; 8 bases map to TRBD1. This CDR3 contains 12 residues. V lost 5 bases, J lost 8 bases, and 4 bases stayed unmatched. For the CDR3, the DNA is TGTGCCAGCAGTAGACAGGGGAAGGAAGCTTTCTTT. Its protein is CASSRQGKEAFF.

This clonotype was observed at least ten times. The chain recombines TRBV2 with TRBJ2-1; 10 nucleotides align to TRBD2. In germline, CDR1 is SNHLY, CDR2 FYNNEI. This CDR3 region has 13 residues. J gave up 12 bases and V 5 bases, and 7 bases lay outside the gene matches. CDR3 region: CASSRTEREGQFF. CDR3 DNA: TGTGCCAGCAGTCGGACAGAGCGGGAGGGGCAGTTCTTC. The variable domain in full, with the rest retrieved from reference TRBV2 and TRBJ2-1, is EPEVTQTPSHQVTQMGQEVILRCVPISNHLYFYWYRQILGQKVEFLVSFYNNEISEKSEIFDDQFSVERPDGSNFTLKIRSTKLEDSAMYFCASSRTEREGQFFGPGTRLTVL.

In DNA, the CDR3 is TGTGCCAGCAGCCCAACCACAGGGGCCGGGGAGACCCAGTACTTC. Residues: CASSPTTGAGETQYF. V is TRBV7-9 and J is TRBJ2-5, with TRBD1 identical over 7 bases. Germline CDR1 SEHNR, CDR2 FQNEAQ (reference sequence). The junction had 11 bases not matched to a gene; V was cut back by 5 bases and J by 5 bases. The CDR3 is 15 residues long.

This chain joins TRBV7-3 and TRBJ2-2, with 9 bases identical to TRBD1. The ends lost 5 bases at V and 7 bases at J; junction bases unmatched: 5. The CDR3 covers 14 residues. Looked up from germline, CDR1 is SGHTA and CDR2 is FQGTGA. The CDR3 DNA follows: TGTGCCAGCAGCGCACAGGGGGCTAGCGGGGAGCTGTTTTTT. This translates into CASSAQGASGELFF.

This clonotype was seen many times. The V gene is TRBV5-1, the J gene TRBJ1-4; a possible D gene is TRBD1 (6 bases). Per germline, CDR1 SGHRS and CDR2 YFSETQ. The V and J ends lost 4 bases and 0 bases respectively, with 13 bases between them. The length of the CDR3 is 16 residues. The CDR3 DNA sequence: TGCGCCAGCAGCAGGGGGACCGTCGCAACTAATGAAAAACTGTTTTTT. Protein product: CASSRGTVATNEKLFF.